The 26 T cell receptor beta chains below all came from one sample that was sequenced in a study of blood T cell repertoires in COVID-19 (dated by TCRdb to 2020 to 2022). Library prep was done by the immunoSEQ multiplex PCR assay. As stored in TCRdb, this immuneACCESS dataset retains in-frame rearrangements with V and J assigned. A fraction of the clones does not appear; measured against another copy, unresolved V genes explain less than half of the discrepancy, and the remainder lacks a known reason. This sample is represented by under 170,000 clones; about 85% of them were singletons. The leading ten clones occupy about 4.2% of the sample. What was sequenced was peripheral blood. The receptors were gathered from an older woman with active or convalescent COVID-19.

As for this clone: The same CDR3 also results from other DNA sequences found in this sample. The rearrangement links TRBV5-1 to TRBJ1-1; D perhaps matches TRBD1 (6 bases). CDR3 length: 13 amino acids. Trimming cost V 4 bases and J 2 bases, with 9 bases left between them. Germline CDR1 reads SGHRS; CDR2 reads YFSETQ. DNA for the CDR3: TGCGCCAGCAGCCCGACAGGAAACACTGAAGCTTTCTTT. This codes for CASSPTGNTEAFF.

The CDR3 bases are TGTGCCAGCAGTGAAGCGCTTCGGTCGGGACAGATCCCCATAAATCAGCCCCAGCATTTT. It is translated as CASSEALRSGQIPINQPQHF. This chain joins TRBV2 and TRBJ1-5; 7 nucleotides match TRBD1. This CDR3 comprises 20 residues. Trimming cost V 0 bases and J 4 bases; bases outside gene matches: 18. Germline V gene data show CDR1 as SNHLY and CDR2 as FYNNEI.

The chain recombines TRBV19 with TRBJ2-7, with D tentatively TRBD1 (7 bases). The V end was cut by 6 bases, the J end by 2 bases, with 17 bases between. Germline V CDR1 and CDR2: LNHDA, SQIVND (reference sequence). The CDR3 is 15 amino acids. CDR3 sequence reads: CASSASRGEAYEQYF. The DNA of the CDR3 is TGTGCCAGTAGCGCATCCAGGGGGGAGGCCTACGAGCAGTACTTC.

Regarding this clone: The same CDR3 also results from other DNA sequences found in this sample. The chain couples TRBV4-1 to TRBJ1-5; 9 positions agree with TRBD1. V lost 4 bases, J lost 6 bases, and 4 bases stayed unmatched. CDR1 and CDR2 from the germline V gene are MGHRA and YSYEKL. The length of the CDR3 is 14 residues. Here the CDR3 DNA reads TGCGCCAGCAGCCCGGGACAGGGAGGTCAGCCCCAGCATTTT. Amino acids: CASSPGQGGQPQHF.

The chain has TRBV18 and TRBJ1-4, with a tentative D call TRBD1 (5 bases). Trimming pared 1 base from V and 0 bases from J, leaving 9 bases between. This CDR3 has 16 amino acids. The germline V gene has CDR1 KGHSH and CDR2 LQKENI. The CDR3: CASSPQGLATNEKLFF. The CDR3 nucleotides are TGTGCCAGCTCACCACAGGGGCTCGCAACTAATGAAAAACTGTTTTTT.

This chain uses TRBV4-3 with TRBJ1-1, with a possible D match to TRBD1 (5 bases). The CDR3 has 16 amino acids. Germline V lookup: CDR1 LGHNA, CDR2 YSLEER. V lost 1 base and J lost 4, with 16 bases in between. The CDR3 bases are TGCGCCAGCAGCCAAGTGCAGGGATCAGGGCGCACTGAAGCTTTCTTT. This encodes CASSQVQGSGRTEAFF.

The chain couples TRBV2 to TRBJ1-4; possibly TRBD1 for D (6 bases). The ends were cut back, 8 bases at V and 0 bases at J, with 16 bases in the middle. Germline CDR1 and CDR2: SNHLY and FYNNEI. The CDR3 is 16 amino acids. CDR3 sequence: CASRQWTAATNEKLFF. The DNA for the CDR3 is TGTGCCAGCCGGCAGTGGACAGCCGCAACTAATGAAAAACTGTTTTTT.

V usage is TRBV5-1 and J usage is TRBJ2-7, with D unresolved. The CDR3 has 11 residues. Germline CDR1 is SGHRS and CDR2 is YFSETQ. Trimming stripped 2 bases from V and 3 bases from J, with 3 bases between. In nucleotides, the CDR3 is TGCGCCAGCAGCTTTCACTACGAGCAGTACTTC. Its translation is CASSFHYEQYF.

Only one count was recorded for this clone. The chain employs TRBV6-4 and TRBJ2-1; 12 bases are a match to TRBD2. Germline CDR1 reads MRHNA; CDR2 reads SNTAGT. Trimming removed 0 bases from V and 7 bases from J; junction bases left unmatched: 7. The CDR3 spans 17 residues. DNA for the CDR3: TGTGCCAGCAGTGACTCGTCTCTAGCGGGGGGGTTGAATGAGCAGTTCTTC. Translation: CASSDSSLAGGLNEQFF.

Only a few counts were recorded for this clone. CDR3 sequence: CASSHGNTEAFF. The CDR3 DNA follows: TGTGCCAGCAGCCACGGGAACACTGAAGCTTTCTTT. The chain combines TRBV14 with TRBJ1-1; D not certain. V dropped 3 bases and J dropped 1 base, with 3 bases sitting between them. The germline V gene encodes CDR1 SGHDN and CDR2 FVKESK. This CDR3 spans 12 amino acids.

This clone was counted between two and nine times. This chain joins TRBV7-9 and TRBJ2-5, with D tentatively TRBD2 (5 bases). Germline values: CDR1 SEHNR, CDR2 FQNEAQ (reference sequence). The CDR3 has 14 residues. The V and J ends lost 7 bases and 4 bases respectively, with 16 bases between them. CDR3 sequence reads: CASTLLAQIETQYF. The CDR3 DNA reads as TGTGCCAGCACCCTATTAGCGCAAATAGAGACCCAGTACTTC. The whole variable domain, remainder taken from reference TRBV7-9 and TRBJ2-5, is DTGVSQNPRHKITKRGQNVTFRCDPISEHNRLYWYRQTLGQGPEFLTYFQNEAQLEKSRLLSDRFSAERPKGSFSTLEIQRTEQGDSAMYLCASTLLAQIETQYFGPGTRLLVL.

The chain carries TRBV5-4 and TRBJ2-7; possibly TRBD1 for D (6 bases). Germline V gene data show CDR1 as SGHNT and CDR2 as YYREEE (reference sequence). The CDR3 has 16 residues. V was trimmed by 2 bases and J by 2 bases, leaving 17 bases between them. The CDR3 DNA reads as TGTGCCAGCAGCTTAGACCCCGGGACATCTGCCTACGAGCAGTACTTC. It yields the protein CASSLDPGTSAYEQYF.

This chain connects TRBV11-2 to TRBJ1-2; the match to TRBD1 covers 8 bases. The J segment lost 8 bases and the V segment lost 5 bases, leaving 7 bases of the junction unmatched. This CDR3 spans 13 amino acids. CDR1 is SGHAT, CDR2 FQNNGV, per germline. This chain's CDR3 is CASSAQGALGYTF. CDR3 nucleotide sequence: TGTGCCAGCAGCGCTCAGGGGGCATTGGGCTACACCTTC.

This clone has a single count. V and J are TRBV18 and TRBJ1-1, with 7 nucleotides matching TRBD1. Losses at the gene ends were 3 bases for V and 1 base for J; bases not matched to a gene: 5. CDR1 KGHSH and CDR2 LQKENI come from the germline V gene. This CDR3 region has 15 residues. CDR3 coding DNA: TGTGCCAGCTCACCGGTCGGACAGGAGAACACTGAAGCTTTCTTT. Protein sequence: CASSPVGQENTEAFF. Supplemented by reference TRBV18 and TRBJ1-1, the full variable domain reads NAGVMQNPRHLVRRRGQEARLRCSPMKGHSHVYWYRQLPEEGLKFMVYLQKENIIDESGMPKERFSAEFPKEGPSILRIQQVVRGDSAAYFCASSPVGQENTEAFFGQGTRLTVV.

The rearrangement uses TRBV27 and TRBJ1-2; 8 nucleotides line up with TRBD1. V gave up 6 bases and J gave up 0 bases; unmatched junction bases: 3. The CDR3 totals 14 residues. Germline CDR1 MNHEY, CDR2 SMNVEV (reference sequence). The CDR3 DNA sequence: TGTGCCAGCAGCCAACAGGGGGCTAACTATGGCTACACCTTC. Translation gives CASSQQGANYGYTF.

Only one count was recorded for this clone. The V call is TRBV7-9, the J call TRBJ2-3; D gene ambiguous. Germline lookup yields CDR1 SEHNR and CDR2 FQNEAQ (reference sequence). V was cut by 8 bases and J by 5 bases, with 17 bases left in between. The CDR3 sequence is 14 residues long. CDR3 sequence reads: CASRAGRRIDTQYF. CDR3 sequence (DNA): TGTGCCAGCCGAGCCGGCCGGAGAATAGATACGCAGTATTTT.

The gene calls are TRBV3-1 (or the pseudogene TRBV3-2) and TRBJ2-4; 13 bases are shared with TRBD2. The CDR3 loop spans 20 amino acids. The V gene end was trimmed by 0 bases and the J gene end by 1 base; junction bases not matched to a gene: 9. Looked up from germline, CDR1 is LGHDT and CDR2 is YNNKEL (reference sequence). In nucleotides, the CDR3 is TGTGCCAGCAGCCAAGAAGGTCGACTAGCGGGGGGCGCGGCCAAAAACATTCAGTACTTC. Translating gives CASSQEGRLAGGAAKNIQYF.

The genes are TRBV20-1 and TRBJ1-1; D is uncertain. The CDR3 length is 11 residues. CDR1 DFQATT and CDR2 SNEGSKA come from the germline V gene (reference sequence). The V gene lost 6 bases and the J gene lost 1 base, with 6 bases spanning the gap. The CDR3 nucleotides are TGCAGTGCCAGGCAGAACACTGAAGCTTTCTTT. It encodes CSARQNTEAFF.

A single count supports this clone. The chain uses TRBV2 and TRBJ1-2; D is unclear. The ends were cut back, 1 base at V and 4 bases at J, with 4 bases in the middle. The germline CDR1 and CDR2 sequences are SNHLY and FYNNEI. This CDR3 is built from 12 residues. CDR3 loop: CASSEGSYGYTF. DNA for the CDR3: TGTGCCAGCAGTGAAGGGAGCTATGGCTACACCTTC.

The genes are TRBV19 and TRBJ1-1, with a tentative D call TRBD1 (5 bases). The CDR3 is 14 amino acids. Germline V lookup: CDR1 LNHDA, CDR2 SQIVND (reference sequence). V gave up 6 bases and J gave up 4 bases, with 15 bases separating them. The CDR3 is CASRGFREATEAFF. CDR3 DNA sequence: TGTGCCAGTAGGGGGTTCAGGGAGGCCACTGAAGCTTTCTTT.

The chain recombines TRBV19 with TRBJ2-6; 13 bases map to TRBD2. The CDR3 runs 18 residues. The germline gives CDR1 LNHDA, CDR2 SQIVND (reference sequence). Unmatched junction bases numbered 4, after V lost 3 bases and J lost 2 bases. As DNA, the CDR3 is TGTGCCAGTAGTATTACTAGCGGGGGGGCGGCTGGGGCCAACGTCCTGACTTTC. Translating it yields CASSITSGGAAGANVLTF.

V usage is TRBV9 and J usage is TRBJ1-2; possible D gene TRBD1, 6 bases. From germline, CDR1 is SGDLS and CDR2 YYNGEE. Trimming shortened V by 0 bases and J by 4 bases, and 10 bases separated the two germline ends. This CDR3 is 14 amino acids long. The CDR3 DNA is TGTGCCAGCAGCGTAGACCAGGGGAGCTATGGCTACACCTTC. This codes for CASSVDQGSYGYTF.

This clone was seen more than once but under ten times. The rearrangement uses TRBV30 and TRBJ1-1; D is ambiguous. Germline V lookup: CDR1 GTSNPN, CDR2 SVGIG (reference sequence). This CDR3 has 12 residues. Deletions cut 5 bases from V and 0 bases from J, with 7 bases between. CDR3 in amino acids: CAWVSVNTEAFF. The CDR3 DNA follows: TGTGCCTGGGTTTCGGTGAACACTGAAGCTTTCTTT.

This chain joins TRBV7-6 and TRBJ1-1; D perhaps matches TRBD1 (6 bases). Germline V gene lookup returns CDR1 SGHVS and CDR2 FNYEAQ. The CDR3 spans 17 residues. V shed 1 base and J shed 2 bases, with 17 bases lying between them. The DNA for the CDR3 is TGTGCCAGCAGCTTAGGGATAGGGGGGGAGGCTAACACTGAAGCTTTCTTT. Translation: CASSLGIGGEANTEAFF.

This sequence joins TRBV18 and TRBJ1-5; maybe TRBD1 (6 bases). The CDR3 extends over 14 amino acids. CDR1 and CDR2 (germline): KGHSH, LQKENI. The germline V and J ends were trimmed by 6 bases and 5 bases, with 14 bases remaining between them. The CDR3 sequence: CASSLRDTDQPQHF. DNA for the CDR3: TGTGCCAGCTCTCTCCGGGACACAGATCAGCCCCAGCATTTT.

The chain recombines TRBV6-2 or TRBV6-3 with TRBJ2-3; D perhaps matches TRBD2 (5 bases). Trimming shortened V by 2 bases and J by 2 bases, and 11 bases separated the two germline ends. CDR3 size: 15 residues. The germline CDR1 and CDR2 sequences are MNHEY and SVGEGT. The CDR3 bases are TGTGCCAGCAGTTACCCGAGGGCTTTCACAGATACGCAGTATTTT. Amino acid sequence: CASSYPRAFTDTQYF.